Each of the 20 T cell receptor beta chains below was sequenced from the same sample in a study of cytomegalovirus exposure and HLA in healthy donors. Primers: 60 Vbeta forward and 13 Jbeta reverse. Method: immunoSEQ multiplex PCR; TCRdb's copy keeps in-frame clones and lacks some. The sample comprises 90,000 to 100,000 clones, around 66% of which are singletons, and 3.9% rests with the top ten. The sample comprised PBMCs. The receptors were gathered from a man younger than 40 in good health and CMV-seronegative.

There are a few counts of this clone. Other nucleotide sequences in the sample specify the same CDR3. The chain has TRBV7-3 and TRBJ2-5; tentative D call: TRBD2 (7 bases). Per the germline V gene, CDR1 is SGHTA and CDR2 is FQGTGA. V was clipped by 2 bases and J by 4 bases, with 11 bases between them. The CDR3 has 14 residues. The CDR3: CASSLGGAGETQYF. CDR3 nucleotide sequence: TGTGCCAGCAGCTTAGGGGGGGCGGGAGAGACCCAGTACTTC.

The chain couples TRBV7-9 to TRBJ2-1, with TRBD2 identical over 10 bases. J lost 7 bases, V lost 2 bases, and 11 bases had no gene match. In germline, CDR1 is SEHNR, CDR2 FQNEAQ (reference sequence). The CDR3 loop spans 17 amino acids. In DNA form, the CDR3 reads TGTGCCAGCAGCTTATTCTGGACTAGCGGTCTCAGGAATGAGCAGTTCTTC. Its protein is CASSLFWTSGLRNEQFF.

This chain joins TRBV28 and TRBJ2-2; maybe TRBD1 (5 bases). Trimming took 7 bases from V and 0 from J, leaving 9 bases between them. This CDR3 comprises 14 residues. The germline gives CDR1 MDHEN, CDR2 SYDVKM. This CDR3 is CASKTVTNTGELFF. The CDR3 DNA is TGTGCCAGCAAGACAGTCACGAACACCGGGGAGCTGTTTTTT.

The CDR3 sequence is CASSIGGRIYPTDTQYF. The CDR3 region has the DNA TGTGCCAGTAGTATAGGAGGTAGAATCTACCCCACAGATACGCAGTATTTT. The chain has TRBV19 and TRBJ2-3; no reliable D call. CDR3 length equals 17 residues. The germline V and J ends were trimmed by 1 base and 2 bases, with 16 bases remaining between them. Germline loops: CDR1 LNHDA, CDR2 SQIVND (reference sequence).

This clone was recorded a few times. V and J are TRBV4-1 and TRBJ2-7, with TRBD1 matching over 8 bases. Germline V lookup: CDR1 MGHRA, CDR2 YSYEKL. V was clipped by 2 bases and J by 6 bases; unmatched bases: 9. There are 15 residues in the CDR3. The CDR3 sequence is CASSQLTGVWIEQYF. For the CDR3, the DNA is TGCGCCAGCAGCCAACTGACAGGGGTATGGATCGAGCAGTACTTC.

The rearrangement joins TRBV18 to TRBJ2-7, with 8 bases aligning to TRBD2. Looked up from germline, CDR1 is KGHSH and CDR2 is LQKENI. The CDR3 has 15 residues. V was clipped by 3 bases and J by 5 bases; unmatched bases: 9. For the CDR3, the DNA is TGTGCCAGCTCACCTTTCGGGGGTAGCGGGGACGAGCAGTACTTC. Translation gives CASSPFGGSGDEQYF.

V and J are TRBV19 and TRBJ1-2; D not resolved. The CDR3 runs 13 residues. Trimming shortened V by 3 bases and J by 8 bases, and 13 bases separated the two germline ends. Germline CDR1 LNHDA, CDR2 SQIVND (reference sequence). CDR3 sequence (DNA): TGTGCCAGTAGTATCTCCCTCCACCGGGGCTACACCTTC. Protein product: CASSISLHRGYTF. Full variable domain (outside the CDR3, taken from reference TRBV19 and TRBJ1-2): DGGITQSPKYLFRKEGQNVTLSCEQNLNHDAMYWYRQDPGQGLRLIYYSQIVNDFQKGDIAEGYSVSREKKESFPLTVTSAQKNPTAFYLCASSISLHRGYTFGSGTRLTVV.

This clone was picked up a small number of times. V is TRBV5-1 and J is TRBJ1-2; tentatively, D is TRBD1 (6 bases). CDR1 is SGHRS and CDR2 is YFSETQ in the germline V gene. This CDR3 is 11 amino acids long. V was clipped by 6 bases and J by 8 bases, with 11 bases between them. The DNA for the CDR3 is TGCGCCAGCAAGGACAGCTCAGGCTACACCTTC. This sequence encodes CASKDSSGYTF.

This clone was seen a handful of times. This chain connects TRBV13 to TRBJ1-3; 7 bases match TRBD1. Looked up from germline, CDR1 is PRHDT and CDR2 is FYEKMQ (reference sequence). Germline trimming cut 4 bases from V and 2 bases from J; bases unmatched to any gene: 8. The CDR3 runs to 16 residues. The CDR3 loop reads CASSSTGRVAGNTIYF. The CDR3, as DNA: TGTGCCAGCAGCTCGACAGGGAGAGTTGCTGGAAACACCATATATTTT.

The chain recombines TRBV2 with TRBJ1-5; D is undetermined. The germline V and J ends were trimmed by 7 bases and 5 bases, with 15 bases remaining between them. In germline, CDR1 is SNHLY, CDR2 FYNNEI. The CDR3 extends over 14 amino acids. The CDR3 reads CASNGNGEDQPQHF. The CDR3 coding sequence is TGTGCCAGCAACGGGAACGGAGAGGATCAGCCCCAGCATTTT.

The chain joins TRBV20-1 to TRBJ1-1; D remains ambiguous. This CDR3 comprises 11 residues. The ends were cut back, 0 bases at V and 10 bases at J, with 9 bases in the middle. Germline loops: CDR1 DFQATT, CDR2 SNEGSKA (reference sequence). Here the CDR3 DNA reads TGCAGTGCTAGAGACGAGGGCGCAGCTTTCTTT. Its translation is CSARDEGAAFF.

The V gene is TRBV7-2, the J gene TRBJ2-4, with D unresolved. Germline CDR1 SGHTA, CDR2 FQGNSA. This CDR3 is built from 16 residues. Trimming removed 2 bases from V and 0 bases from J, with 11 bases in between. CDR3 region: CASSLSGRLAKNIQYF. The CDR3 nucleotides read TGTGCCAGCAGCTTATCCGGTAGACTAGCCAAAAACATTCAGTACTTC.

The chain combines TRBV7-8 with TRBJ1-2; no clear D gene. The CDR3 sequence is 15 residues long. V lost 0 bases and J lost 4, with 12 bases in between. Germline lookup yields CDR1 SGHVS and CDR2 FQNEAQ. The CDR3 reads CASSLAGGVAYGYTF. In DNA, the CDR3 is TGTGCCAGCAGCTTAGCGGGCGGGGTGGCCTATGGCTACACCTTC.

The rearrangement links TRBV9 to TRBJ2-6; 10 bases fit TRBD2. Germline V gene sequence: CDR1 SGDLS, CDR2 YYNGEE. The CDR3 consists of 19 residues. J was trimmed by 1 base and V by 0 bases; bases with no gene match: 7. CDR3 sequence: CASSVVVSGRTSGANVLTF. As DNA, the CDR3 is TGTGCCAGCAGCGTAGTGGTTAGCGGGAGGACTTCTGGGGCCAACGTCCTGACTTTC.

The sample holds a few counts of this clone. The chain has TRBV28 and TRBJ1-6; TRBD1 matches 10 bases. The CDR3 has 15 residues. CDR1 is MDHEN, CDR2 SYDVKM, per germline. Trimming took 4 bases from V and 9 from J; bases not matched to a gene: 6. The CDR3 bases are TGTGCCAGCAGTTATCCTGACAGGGGGCGTTCACCCCTCCACTTT. Residues: CASSYPDRGRSPLHF.

V and J are TRBV7-9 and TRBJ2-7; D might be TRBD1 (6 bases). The germline V gene has CDR1 SEHNR and CDR2 FQNEAQ (reference sequence). CDR3 length: 15 amino acids. V was clipped by 4 bases and J by 2 bases, with 15 bases between them. Here the CDR3 reads CASSSMGTSPYEQYF. CDR3 bases: TGTGCCAGCAGCTCGATGGGGACATCCCCCTACGAGCAGTACTTC. The full variable domain, rest sourced from reference TRBV7-9 and TRBJ2-7, is DTGVSQNPRHKITKRGQNVTFRCDPISEHNRLYWYRQTLGQGPEFLTYFQNEAQLEKSRLLSDRFSAERPKGSFSTLEIQRTEQGDSAMYLCASSSMGTSPYEQYFGPGTRLTVT.

The CDR3 DNA follows: TGTGCCACCAGCAGAGATTCTATGGTTGAAAAACTGTTTTTT. Protein sequence: CATSRDSMVEKLFF. The J gene is TRBJ1-4, the V gene TRBV15; D not certain. This CDR3 has 14 residues. The V gene's germline CDR1 is LNHNV and CDR2 YYDKDF (reference sequence). Trimming removed 0 bases from V and 7 bases from J, with 9 bases in between.

The genes are TRBV12-5 and TRBJ2-3, with 9 bases that match TRBD1. The CDR3 extends over 17 amino acids. V shed 0 bases and J 3 bases; nucleotides not matched to a gene: 7. The germline V gene encodes CDR1 LGHNT and CDR2 FRNRAP. CDR3 nucleotide sequence: TGTGCTAGTGGTTTGGTACAAGGGACAGGGCGTACAGATACGCAGTATTTT. The encoded protein is CASGLVQGTGRTDTQYF.

The J gene is TRBJ2-5, the V gene TRBV23-1, with 10 nucleotides matching TRBD2. Being an ORF, TRBV23-1 has a function that is uncertain. V gave up 1 base and J gave up 2 bases; unmatched junction bases: 13. CDR3 size: 19 residues. CDR3: CASSQLYRATSGPQETQYF. Here the CDR3 DNA reads TGCGCCAGCAGTCAATTATACAGGGCGACTAGCGGGCCGCAAGAGACCCAGTACTTC.

The chain recombines TRBV10-1 with TRBJ2-7; TRBD1 agrees at 8 bases. The CDR3 spans 15 residues. Germline CDR1 WNHNN, CDR2 SYGVQD (reference sequence). V shed 0 bases, J shed 7 bases, and the junction held 8 bases outside the gene matches. The CDR3 bases are TGCGCCAGCAGTGAGTCGGCAGGGGGCAAAAAAGAGCAGTACTTC. Amino acids: CASSESAGGKKEQYF.